These 29 T cell receptor beta chains came from one sample sequenced in a study of blood T cell repertoires in COVID-19. The method was immunoSEQ multiplex PCR; TCRdb's version includes in-frame clones alone and lacks a portion of them. Seen here are 100,000 or so clones, 70% to 80% observed once, and the top ten hold 24%. The source material was peripheral blood. Source of these receptors: a human donor in a cohort sampled during active COVID-19.

This chain joins TRBV28 and TRBJ2-7, with a possible D match to TRBD1 (5 bases). The germline V gene has CDR1 MDHEN and CDR2 SYDVKM. V lost 7 bases to trimming and J lost 3 bases, with 16 bases between them. This CDR3 region has 14 residues. The CDR3 nucleotides read TGTGCCAGCACCGACCGTAGGGGCCGCTACGAGCAGTACTTC. Amino acids: CASTDRRGRYEQYF.

This clone was seen a single time. The chain recombines TRBV7-9 with TRBJ2-5, with 10 positions matching TRBD1. Germline V lookup: CDR1 SEHNR, CDR2 FQNEAQ (reference sequence). The V gene end was trimmed by 2 bases and the J gene end by 5 bases; junction bases not matched to a gene: 11. The CDR3 totals 17 residues. The CDR3 sequence is CASSLQRGQGTGETQYF. Written as DNA, the CDR3 is TGTGCCAGCAGCTTACAGCGGGGACAGGGGACGGGGGAGACCCAGTACTTC.

The chain is built from TRBV2 and TRBJ2-1; no clear D gene. Trimming shortened V by 6 bases and J by 3 bases, and 6 bases separated the two germline ends. Germline lookup yields CDR1 SNHLY and CDR2 FYNNEI. The CDR3 runs to 12 residues. The CDR3 DNA reads TGTGCCAGCAGGAGGATCTACAATGAGCAGTTCTTC. It codes for CASRRIYNEQFF.

This chain uses TRBV25-1 with TRBJ2-3; possibly TRBD2 for D (5 bases). CDR1 and CDR2 from the germline V gene are MGHDK and SYGVNS. The CDR3 extends over 14 amino acids. The V end was cut by 1 base, the J end by 0 bases, with 5 bases between. CDR3 sequence: CASSESGSTDTQYF. The DNA for the CDR3 is TGTGCCAGCAGTGAATCGGGGAGCACAGATACGCAGTATTTT.

This clone was observed once. J is TRBJ1-1 and V is TRBV28; D is unclear. The V end was cut by 5 bases, the J end by 4 bases, with 8 bases between. CDR3 length equals 12 residues. Germline V gene data show CDR1 as MDHEN and CDR2 as SYDVKM. The CDR3 coding sequence is TGTGCCAGCAGTCCCCGGTTCACTGAAGCTTTCTTT. As protein: CASSPRFTEAFF.

CDR3 sequence reads: CASSLPPQAGTYEQYF. The CDR3 region has the DNA TGTGCCAGCAGTTTACCCCCTCAGGCGGGAACGTACGAGCAGTACTTC. This rearrangement joins TRBV6-2 or TRBV6-3 to TRBJ2-7, with a possible D match to TRBD2 (6 bases). Germline lookup yields CDR1 MNHEY and CDR2 SVGEGT. This CDR3 is 16 amino acids long. V shed 4 bases and J shed 4 bases, with 20 bases lying between them.

The gene calls are TRBV12-2 and TRBJ1-6; TRBD1, as called in the table, went unchecked against the DNA. TRBV12-2 is a recognized pseudogene. The CDR3 loop spans 16 amino acids. CDR3 amino acids: CASRLARHSPIKPLHF. The CDR3, as DNA: TGTGCAAGTCGCTTAGCGCGTCACAGCCCTATCAAACCCCTCCACTTT.

The chain combines TRBV4-2 with TRBJ1-3; D is unclear. V was clipped by 0 bases and J by 0 bases, with 12 bases between them. The CDR3 loop spans 17 amino acids. Germline V gene data show CDR1 as LGHNA and CDR2 as YNFKEQ. DNA for the CDR3: TGTGCCAGCAGCCAAGATCTGGCGGGGAGCTCTGGAAACACCATATATTTT. It specifies CASSQDLAGSSGNTIYF.

The rearrangement uses TRBV3-1 (or the pseudogene TRBV3-2) and TRBJ2-5, with 10 bases identical to TRBD2. Germline V gene lookup returns CDR1 LGHDT and CDR2 YNNKEL (reference sequence). Trimming cost V 0 bases and J 5 bases; bases outside gene matches: 21. The CDR3 extends over 21 amino acids. CDR3 amino acids: CASSQENGGLADTLPRETQYF. CDR3 DNA: TGTGCCAGCAGCCAAGAGAATGGAGGACTAGCGGATACGCTTCCTCGGGAGACCCAGTACTTC.

Written as DNA, the CDR3 is TGTGCCAGCAGCTTGGAGCCGGGGAGATATGAAGCTTTCTTT. It yields the protein CASSLEPGRYEAFF. The chain has TRBV5-5 and TRBJ1-1; D remains ambiguous. Germline V lookup: CDR1 SGHKS, CDR2 YYEKEE (reference sequence). CDR3 length: 14 residues. The V end lost 0 bases, the J end lost 7 bases, and 13 bases lay between the germline ends.

The J gene is TRBJ2-7, the V gene TRBV29-1; TRBD2 matches at 12 bases. CDR3 length: 13 amino acids. V gave up 6 bases and J gave up 5 bases; unmatched junction bases: 5. Germline V gene data show CDR1 as SQVTM and CDR2 as ANQGSEA. The CDR3 region is CSVASGRANEQYF. The CDR3 DNA is TGCAGCGTGGCTAGCGGGAGGGCCAACGAGCAGTACTTC.

The rearrangement uses TRBV7-8 and TRBJ1-3; TRBD1 matches at 8 bases. The CDR3 loop spans 16 amino acids. V was clipped by 3 bases and J by 4 bases; unmatched bases: 8. In germline, CDR1 is SGHVS, CDR2 FQNEAQ. The CDR3 spells CASSFKRTGPGNTIYF. The CDR3 nucleotides are TGTGCCAGCAGCTTCAAAAGGACAGGGCCCGGAAACACCATATATTTT. The complete variable domain, with remaining parts taken from reference TRBV7-8 and TRBJ1-3, reads GAGVSQSPRYKVAKRGQDVALRCDPISGHVSLFWYQQALGQGPEFLTYFQNEAQLDKSGLPSDRFFAERPEGSVSTLKIQRTQQEDSAVYLCASSFKRTGPGNTIYFGEGSWLTVV.

This chain uses TRBV6-9 with TRBJ2-3; TRBD2 agrees at 8 bases. From germline, CDR1 is MNHGY and CDR2 SVAAGI. V trimming: 7 bases; J trimming: 0 bases; junction bases outside the gene matches: 18. This CDR3 comprises 19 residues. This CDR3 is CASNEGSGTWPTSTDTQYF. As DNA, the CDR3 is TGTGCCAGCAACGAAGGTAGCGGGACATGGCCCACTAGCACAGATACGCAGTATTTT.

This chain links TRBV7-2 with TRBJ2-7; D is ambiguous. Trimming shortened V by 2 bases and J by 3 bases, and 2 bases separated the two germline ends. Germline-derived CDR1 and CDR2 are SGHTA and FQGNSA. CDR3 length equals 11 residues. CDR3 amino acids: CASSLYYEQYF. The CDR3 DNA reads TGTGCCAGCAGCTTATACTACGAGCAGTACTTC.

This clone has only one observation. The genes are TRBV16 and TRBJ1-1; D may be TRBD1 (6 bases). CDR3 length: 12 amino acids. Trimming removed 5 bases at V and 8 bases at J, with 12 bases between. Germline CDR1 is KGHSY and CDR2 is FQNENV. The CDR3: CASSTRTVEAFF. The CDR3 bases are TGTGCCAGCAGCACCCGGACAGTCGAAGCTTTCTTT. Together with reference TRBV16 and TRBJ1-1, the CDR3 gives the full variable domain: GEEVAQTPKHLVRGEGQKAKLYCAPIKGHSYVFWYQQVLKNEFKFLISFQNENVFDETGMPKERFSAKCLPNSPCSLEIQATKLEDSAVYFCASSTRTVEAFFGQGTRLTVV.

CDR3 bases: TGTGCCAGCAGCCCGAGGAGATCGGGAGGCTACACCTTC. Amino acids: CASSPRRSGGYTF. The gene calls are TRBV5-4 and TRBJ1-2; no reliable D call. The V end lost 4 bases, the J end lost 8 bases, and 15 bases lay between the germline ends. The CDR3 runs to 13 residues. Germline assignment: CDR1 SGHNT and CDR2 YYREEE (reference sequence). Complete variable domain (other parts from reference TRBV5-4 and TRBJ1-2): ETGVTQSPTHLIKTRGQQVTLRCSSQSGHNTVSWYQQALGQGPQFIFQYYREEENGRGNFPPRFSGLQFPNYSSELNVNALELDDSALYLCASSPRRSGGYTFGSGTRLTVV.

This chain connects TRBV9 to TRBJ2-1; 16 nucleotides line up with TRBD2. The CDR3 spans 16 residues. The V and J ends lost 6 bases and 8 bases, in that order; junction bases with no gene match: 8. In germline, CDR1 is SGDLS, CDR2 YYNGEE. The CDR3 loop is CASTSKGTSGRDEQFF. Written as DNA, the CDR3 is TGTGCCAGCACCTCAAAGGGGACTAGCGGGAGGGATGAGCAGTTCTTC. The full variable domain, with the rest looked up from reference TRBV9 and TRBJ2-1, is DSGVTQTPKHLITATGQRVTLRCSPRSGDLSVYWYQQSLDQGLQFLIQYYNGEERAKGNILERFSAQQFPDLHSELNLSSLELGDSALYFCASTSKGTSGRDEQFFGPGTRLTVL.

In this sample, this clone turned up once. The chain combines TRBV9 with TRBJ2-7; D perhaps matches TRBD1 (6 bases). V lost 5 bases to trimming and J lost 9 bases, with 21 bases between them. The CDR3 is 14 amino acids. CDR1 and CDR2 (germline): SGDLS, YYNGEE. The CDR3, as DNA: TGTGCCAGCAGTCCCAGGGGCCGGGGAACGAGGCAGTACTTC. Translated, it gives CASSPRGRGTRQYF.

The genes are TRBV11-2 and TRBJ2-7, with D perhaps TRBD2 (6 bases). CDR1 is SGHAT, CDR2 FQNNGV, per germline. The CDR3 consists of 15 residues. V lost 1 base and J 0 bases, leaving 10 bases between the germline ends. DNA of the CDR3: TGTGCCAGCAGCTTAGTCGGGACTTACTCCTACGAGCAGTACTTC. Translated: CASSLVGTYSYEQYF.

This sequence joins TRBV5-1 and TRBJ2-5; 7 positions match TRBD2. Trimming took 4 bases from V and 1 from J; bases not matched to a gene: 7. Germline CDR1 reads SGHRS; CDR2 reads YFSETQ. The CDR3 consists of 15 residues. CDR3: CASSLGTTLQETQYF. The CDR3 region has the DNA TGCGCCAGCAGCCTTGGGACTACACTCCAAGAGACCCAGTACTTC.

This chain connects TRBV5-1 to TRBJ1-6; D is ambiguous. CDR1 and CDR2 (germline): SGHRS, YFSETQ. V lost 4 bases, J lost 7 bases, and 15 bases lay in between. The CDR3 totals 15 residues. The CDR3 protein is CASSRSSTENSPLHF. In DNA, the CDR3 is TGCGCCAGCAGCCGTAGTTCTACAGAAAATTCACCCCTCCACTTT.

This chain links TRBV6-5 with TRBJ1-2, with 7 bases fitting TRBD1. The CDR3 consists of 14 residues. Germline loops: CDR1 MNHEY, CDR2 SVGAGI. The ends lost 9 bases at V and 4 bases at J; junction bases unmatched: 11. This chain's CDR3 is CASTGRGTFYGYTF. Here the CDR3 DNA reads TGTGCCAGTACGGGCAGGGGGACTTTCTATGGCTACACCTTC.

This clone was observed a handful of times. The V and J genes are TRBV4-1 and TRBJ1-1, with 8 nucleotides matching TRBD1. Per germline, CDR1 MGHRA and CDR2 YSYEKL. V was pared by 3 bases and J by 1 base, with 19 bases of the junction left unmatched. The CDR3 sequence is 20 residues long. The CDR3 here is CASSQPWDRKVDAQNTEAFF. The CDR3 DNA is TGCGCCAGCAGCCAGCCGTGGGACAGGAAGGTTGATGCCCAGAACACTGAAGCTTTCTTT.

Details on this clone: The junction does not match germline at one end; this may be a read error. V and J are TRBV7-8 and TRBJ2-1, with TRBD2 matching 12 bases. The CDR3 spans 15 residues. Germline assignment: CDR1 SGHVS and CDR2 FQNEAQ. The CDR3 nucleotides read TGTGCCAGCAGCCTAGCGGGAGGGCCGTGGAATGAGCAGTTCTTC. As protein: CASSLAGGPWNEQFF.

The chain has TRBV7-9 and TRBJ1-3; D gene ambiguous. The germline V and J ends were trimmed by 4 bases and 0 bases, with 7 bases remaining between them. Germline CDR1 SEHNR, CDR2 FQNEAQ (reference sequence). There are 14 residues in the CDR3. The DNA of the CDR3 is TGTGCCAGCAGCTCGGGAAGCTCTGGAAACACCATATATTTT. This translates into CASSSGSSGNTIYF.

The chain recombines TRBV5-6 with TRBJ2-7, with 9 bases identical to TRBD1. With 8 bases clipped from V and 4 bases from J, the junction kept 10 bases outside the gene matches. This CDR3 comprises 14 residues. Germline V gives CDR1 SGHDT, CDR2 YYEEEE. CDR3 nucleotides: TGTGCCAGTCCTCCGGGACAGGGCTTTTACGAGCAGTACTTC. Protein: CASPPGQGFYEQYF.

The chain carries TRBV5-1 and TRBJ2-3; possible D gene TRBD1, 6 bases. The V end was cut by 4 bases, the J end by 2 bases, with 14 bases between. The length of the CDR3 is 15 residues. Germline V gives CDR1 SGHRS, CDR2 YFSETQ. CDR3 protein: CASSPTGRYTDTQYF. The DNA for the CDR3 is TGCGCCAGCAGCCCCACAGGGCGTTACACAGATACGCAGTATTTT.

The chain combines TRBV27 with TRBJ2-7; 8 bases match TRBD1. The CDR3 loop spans 12 amino acids. Germline trimming cut 6 bases from V and 6 bases from J; bases unmatched to any gene: 4. Germline V gene lookup returns CDR1 MNHEY and CDR2 SMNVEV (reference sequence). The DNA of the CDR3 is TGTGCCAGCAGGCCCGGGACAGGCGAGCAGTACTTC. Translation: CASRPGTGEQYF.

The rearrangement links TRBV29-1 to TRBJ2-3; D is unclear. With 1 base removed from V and 4 bases from J, the gap between germline ends came to 9 bases. This CDR3 contains 13 residues. Germline V gene lookup returns CDR1 SQVTM and CDR2 ANQGSEA. The CDR3 bases are TGCAGCGTTGAAGTTGATCGCGCAGATACGCAGTATTTT. It encodes CSVEVDRADTQYF.